The 10 T cell receptor beta chains below all came from one sample that was sequenced in a study of prognosis after radiotherapy for stage I lung cancer (dated by TCRdb to about 2021). The reads were generated on an Illumina HiSeq 3000. Two rounds of multiplex PCR were used to amplify the TCR beta CDR3 region from genomic DNA. The first PCR round used primers specific to each TRBV and TRBJ gene, and the primer sequences were filed in Chinese patent CN105087789A. In-frame beta chains were kept once TCRdb had trimmed the public reads at Q25 with fastp and called clones with MiXCR. Rows are combined by CDR3 protein, so each entry shows the most common genes and DNA. The sample data list some 14,000 distinct CDR3 sequences, and 37% of these were observed just once. 40% to 45% of the sample belongs to the ten largest clones. This sample comprised PBMCs, obtained before or after stereotactic body radiation therapy (not recorded which). These receptors were collected from a donor at least 50 years old with non-small cell lung cancer.

This clonotype was found many times. In nucleotides, the CDR3 is TGTGCCAGCAGTTTAGGCACGGGGGGGTATGGTGAAAAACTGTTTTTT. Translated: CASSLGTGGYGEKLFF. V and J are TRBV28 and TRBJ1-4, with D possibly being TRBD1 (5 bases). V lost 2 bases to trimming and J lost 7 bases, with 17 bases between them. The CDR3 is 16 amino acids. Germline values: CDR1 MDHEN, CDR2 SYDVKM.

This clonotype has a count of ten or more. The J gene is TRBJ2-5, the V gene TRBV18, with D hard to call. Trimming stripped 0 bases from V and 4 bases from J, with 6 bases between. The CDR3 length is 13 residues. The germline V gene has CDR1 KGHSH and CDR2 LQKENI. In DNA, the CDR3 is TGTGCCAGCTCACCACCTTTGCGAGAGACCCAGTACTTC. Encoded protein: CASSPPLRETQYF. The complete variable domain, with remaining parts taken from reference TRBV18 and TRBJ2-5, reads NAGVMQNPRHLVRRRGQEARLRCSPMKGHSHVYWYRQLPEEGLKFMVYLQKENIIDESGMPKERFSAEFPKEGPSILRIQQVVRGDSAAYFCASSPPLRETQYFGPGTRLLVL.

This clonotype was seen ten or more times. This may be a read error: a much more frequent sequence differs by one nucleotide. In nucleotides, the CDR3 is TGTGCCATCAGTGAGCCCCGGTCGTCAGATACGCAGTATTTT. Its translation is CAISEPRSSDTQYF. The chain links TRBV10-3 to TRBJ2-3; D remains unclear. The germline V gene has CDR1 ENHRY and CDR2 SYGVKD. The CDR3 length is 14 residues. V was trimmed by 2 bases and J by 4 bases, leaving 10 bases between them.

Concerning this clonotype: A much larger clone is a single base away; this may be a read error. The V call is TRBV7-2, the J call TRBJ2-3; a weak D match, TRBD1 (6 bases). Germline CDR1 SGHTA, CDR2 FQGNSA. This CDR3 region has 14 residues. CDR3 protein: CAISPQGLTDTQYF. DNA for the CDR3: TGTGCCATCAGCCCGCAGGGGCTGACAGATACGCAGTATTTT.

The chain combines TRBV11-2 with TRBJ2-7, with D possibly matching TRBD1 (6 bases). The CDR3 has 15 residues. V dropped 5 bases and J dropped 2 bases, with 16 bases sitting between them. Germline V gene data show CDR1 as SGHAT and CDR2 as FQNNGV. The CDR3 region is CASSIRDTVTYEQYF. CDR3 nucleotide sequence: TGTGCCAGCAGCATAAGGGACACGGTAACCTACGAGCAGTACTTC.

Of note for this clonotype: A far larger clone is one base from this, pointing to a likely read error. The rearrangement uses TRBV27 and TRBJ2-1; 9 bases line up with TRBD2. The CDR3 spans 15 residues. Germline CDR1 is MNHEY and CDR2 is SMNVEV (reference sequence). V was clipped by 5 bases and J by 3 bases; unmatched bases: 5. The CDR3 reads CASSDSSGNYNEQFF. As DNA, the CDR3 is TGTGCCAGCAGTGACTCTAGCGGGAACTACAATGAGCAGTTCTTC.

The sample holds many counts of this clonotype. The chain recombines TRBV3-1 with TRBJ1-1, with D hard to call. The germline V and J ends were trimmed by 4 bases and 5 bases, with 14 bases remaining between them. CDR1 LGHDT and CDR2 YNNKEL come from the germline V gene (reference sequence). This CDR3 is built from 14 residues. The CDR3 loop reads CASSLRVGGTEAFF. In DNA form, the CDR3 reads TGTGCCAGCAGCCTCCGGGTCGGAGGGACTGAAGCTTTCTTT.

This clonotype appeared many times. The rearrangement uses TRBV10-3 and TRBJ2-2, with D unresolved. The V end was cut by 4 bases, the J end by 0 bases, with 6 bases between. Germline V gives CDR1 ENHRY, CDR2 SYGVKD. There are 14 residues in the CDR3. Here the CDR3 reads CAISAATNTGELFF. The DNA for the CDR3 is TGTGCCATCAGTGCGGCAACGAACACCGGGGAGCTGTTTTTT.

Worth noting for this clonotype: This is likely an artifact of a read error, given a far larger clone one base away. The V and J genes are TRBV28 and TRBJ2-4; 8 bases align to TRBD2. The J call may be faulty, since TRBJ2-1 better matches the DNA end. The CDR3 contains 15 residues. Germline loops: CDR1 MDHEN, CDR2 SYDVKM. The CDR3 loop is CASSLAGCGLRGQFF. The CDR3 DNA is TGTGCCAGCAGCTTAGCGGGATGCGGACTTCGGGGGCAGTTCTTC.

This sequence joins TRBV15 and TRBJ1-2; 8 bases are a match to TRBD1. This CDR3 spans 16 amino acids. The junction had 11 bases not matched to a gene; V was cut back by 3 bases and J by 5 bases. Germline-derived CDR1 and CDR2 are LNHNV and YYDKDF (reference sequence). The CDR3 loop is CATSRPRPGQAYGYTF. CDR3 sequence (DNA): TGTGCCACCAGCAGGCCTCGTCCGGGACAGGCTTATGGCTACACCTTC.